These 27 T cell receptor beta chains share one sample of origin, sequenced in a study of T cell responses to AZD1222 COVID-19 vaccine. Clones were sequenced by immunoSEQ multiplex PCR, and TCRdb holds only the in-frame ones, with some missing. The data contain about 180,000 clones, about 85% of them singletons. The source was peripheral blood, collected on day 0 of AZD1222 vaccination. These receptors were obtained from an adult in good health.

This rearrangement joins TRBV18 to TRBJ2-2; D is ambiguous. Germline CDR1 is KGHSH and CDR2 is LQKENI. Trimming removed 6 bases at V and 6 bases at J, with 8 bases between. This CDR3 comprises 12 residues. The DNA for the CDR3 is TGTGCCAGCTCTGCTGGATCCGGGGAGCTGTTTTTT. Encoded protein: CASSAGSGELFF.

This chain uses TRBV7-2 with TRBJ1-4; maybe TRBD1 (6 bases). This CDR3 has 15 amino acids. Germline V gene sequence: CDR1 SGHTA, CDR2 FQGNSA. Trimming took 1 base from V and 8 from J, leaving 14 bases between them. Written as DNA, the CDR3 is TGTGCCAGCAGCTTAGTGGGACACCGGGTGGAAAAACTGTTTTTT. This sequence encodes CASSLVGHRVEKLFF. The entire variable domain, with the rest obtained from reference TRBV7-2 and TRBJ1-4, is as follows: GAGVSQSPSNKVTEKGKDVELRCDPISGHTALYWYRQSLGQGLEFLIYFQGNSAPDKSGLPSDRFSAERTGGSVSTLTIQRTQQEDSAVYLCASSLVGHRVEKLFFGSGTQLSVL.

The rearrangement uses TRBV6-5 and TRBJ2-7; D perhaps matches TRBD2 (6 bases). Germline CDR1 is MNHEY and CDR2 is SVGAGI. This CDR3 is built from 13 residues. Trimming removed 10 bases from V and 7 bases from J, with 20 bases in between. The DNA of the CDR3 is TGTGCCACGGATGCACCGGGACTCCTAGAGCAGTACTTC. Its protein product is CATDAPGLLEQYF.

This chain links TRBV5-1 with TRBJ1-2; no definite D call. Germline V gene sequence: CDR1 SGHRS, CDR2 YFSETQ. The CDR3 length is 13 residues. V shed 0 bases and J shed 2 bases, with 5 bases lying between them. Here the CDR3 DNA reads TGCGCCAGCAGCTTGGTAGGGAACTATGGCTACACCTTC. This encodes CASSLVGNYGYTF.

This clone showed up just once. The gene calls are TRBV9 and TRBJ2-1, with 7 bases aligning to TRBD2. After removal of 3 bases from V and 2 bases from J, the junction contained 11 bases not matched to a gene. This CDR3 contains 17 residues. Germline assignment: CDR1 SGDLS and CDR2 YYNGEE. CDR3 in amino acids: CASSETALAAAYNEQFF. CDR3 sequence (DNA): TGTGCCAGCAGCGAGACCGCTCTAGCGGCGGCCTACAATGAGCAGTTCTTC.

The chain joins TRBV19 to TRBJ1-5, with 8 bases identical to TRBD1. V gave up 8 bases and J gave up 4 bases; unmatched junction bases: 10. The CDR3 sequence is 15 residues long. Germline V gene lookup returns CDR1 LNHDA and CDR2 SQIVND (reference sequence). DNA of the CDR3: TGTGCCAGTTCTTACTCCCGGGACAGGAATCAGCCCCAGCATTTT. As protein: CASSYSRDRNQPQHF.

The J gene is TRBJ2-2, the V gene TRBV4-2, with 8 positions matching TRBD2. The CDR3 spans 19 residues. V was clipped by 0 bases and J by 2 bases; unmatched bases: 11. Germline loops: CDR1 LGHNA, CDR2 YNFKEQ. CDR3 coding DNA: TGTGCCAGCAGCCAAGAGGGAGTGCGGCTAGCGGGCAACACCGGGGAGCTGTTTTTT. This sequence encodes CASSQEGVRLAGNTGELFF.

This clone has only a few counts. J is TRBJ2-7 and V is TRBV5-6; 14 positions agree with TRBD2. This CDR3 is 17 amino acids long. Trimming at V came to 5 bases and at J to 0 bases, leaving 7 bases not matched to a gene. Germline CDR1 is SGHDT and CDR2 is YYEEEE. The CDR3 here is CASSFRTSGRSSYEQYF. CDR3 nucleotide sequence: TGTGCCAGCAGTTTTAGGACTAGCGGGAGGAGCTCCTACGAGCAGTACTTC.

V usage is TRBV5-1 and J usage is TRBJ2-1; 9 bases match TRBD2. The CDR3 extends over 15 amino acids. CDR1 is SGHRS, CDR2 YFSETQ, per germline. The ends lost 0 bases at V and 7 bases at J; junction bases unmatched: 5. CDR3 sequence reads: CASSLDAGGQNEQFF. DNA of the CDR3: TGCGCCAGCAGCTTGGATGCGGGAGGGCAGAATGAGCAGTTCTTC. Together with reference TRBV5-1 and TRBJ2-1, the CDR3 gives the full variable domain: KAGVTQTPRYLIKTRGQQVTLSCSPISGHRSVSWYQQTPGQGLQFLFEYFSETQRNKGNFPGRFSGRQFSNSRSEMNVSTLELGDSALYLCASSLDAGGQNEQFFGPGTRLTVL.

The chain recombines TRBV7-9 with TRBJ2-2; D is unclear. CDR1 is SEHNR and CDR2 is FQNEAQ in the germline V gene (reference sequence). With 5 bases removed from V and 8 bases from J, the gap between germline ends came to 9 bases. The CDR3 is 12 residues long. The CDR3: CASSPNRGELFF. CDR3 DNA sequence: TGTGCCAGCAGCCCGAATCGTGGGGAGCTGTTTTTT.

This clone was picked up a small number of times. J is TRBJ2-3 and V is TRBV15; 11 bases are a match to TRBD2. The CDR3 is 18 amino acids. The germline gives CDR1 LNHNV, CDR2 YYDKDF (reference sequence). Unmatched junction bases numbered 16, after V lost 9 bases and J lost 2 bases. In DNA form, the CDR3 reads TGTGCCACTGCTGCGGGACTAGCGGCCGTCGCCACCACAGATACGCAGTATTTT. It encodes CATAAGLAAVATTDTQYF.

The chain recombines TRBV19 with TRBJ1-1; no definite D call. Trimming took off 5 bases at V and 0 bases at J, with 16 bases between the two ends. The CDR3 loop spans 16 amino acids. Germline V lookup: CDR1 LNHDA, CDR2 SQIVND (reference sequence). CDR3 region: CASSSPGLPMNTEAFF. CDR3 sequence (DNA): TGTGCCAGTAGTTCGCCGGGCCTGCCCATGAACACTGAAGCTTTCTTT.

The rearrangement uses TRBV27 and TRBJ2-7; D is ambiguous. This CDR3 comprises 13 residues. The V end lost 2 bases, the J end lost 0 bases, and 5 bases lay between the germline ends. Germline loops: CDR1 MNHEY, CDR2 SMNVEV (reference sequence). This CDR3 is CASSLHNSYEQYF. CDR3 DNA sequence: TGTGCCAGCAGTTTACACAACTCCTACGAGCAGTACTTC.

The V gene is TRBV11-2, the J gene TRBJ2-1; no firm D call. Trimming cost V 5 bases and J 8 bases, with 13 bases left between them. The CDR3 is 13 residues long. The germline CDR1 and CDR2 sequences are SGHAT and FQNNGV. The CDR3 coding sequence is TGTGCCAGCAGCCCAATAATTATCTATGAGCAGTTCTTC. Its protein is CASSPIIIYEQFF.

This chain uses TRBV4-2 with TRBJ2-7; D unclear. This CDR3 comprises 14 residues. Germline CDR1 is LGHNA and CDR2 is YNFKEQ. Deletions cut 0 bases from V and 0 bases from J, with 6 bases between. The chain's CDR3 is CASSQDPGSYEQYF. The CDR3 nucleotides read TGTGCCAGCAGCCAAGACCCTGGCTCCTACGAGCAGTACTTC.

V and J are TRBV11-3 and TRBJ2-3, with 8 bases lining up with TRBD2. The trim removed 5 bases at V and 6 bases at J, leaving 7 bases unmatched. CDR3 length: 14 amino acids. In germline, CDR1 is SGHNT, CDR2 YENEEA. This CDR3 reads CASSPGTRGDTQYF. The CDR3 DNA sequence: TGTGCCAGCAGCCCCGGGACTAGAGGGGATACGCAGTATTTT. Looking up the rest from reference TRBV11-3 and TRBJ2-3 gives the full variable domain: EAGVVQSPRYKIIEKKQPVAFWCNPISGHNTLYWYLQNLGQGPELLIRYENEEAVDDSQLPKDRFSAERLKGVDSTLKIQPAELGDSAVYLCASSPGTRGDTQYFGPGTRLTVL.

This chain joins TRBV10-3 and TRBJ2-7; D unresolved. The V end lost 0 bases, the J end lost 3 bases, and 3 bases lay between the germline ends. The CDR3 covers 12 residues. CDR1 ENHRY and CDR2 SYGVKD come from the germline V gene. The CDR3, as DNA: TGTGCCATCAGTGAGTCGAGCTACGAGCAGTACTTC. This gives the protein CAISESSYEQYF.

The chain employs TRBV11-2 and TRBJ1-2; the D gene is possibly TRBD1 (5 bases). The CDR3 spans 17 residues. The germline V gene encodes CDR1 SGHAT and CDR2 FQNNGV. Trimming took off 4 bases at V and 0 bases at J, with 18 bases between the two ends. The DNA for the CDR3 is TGTGCCAGCAGCTCCGTTCTATGGACAAAGACTAACTATGGCTACACCTTC. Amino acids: CASSSVLWTKTNYGYTF. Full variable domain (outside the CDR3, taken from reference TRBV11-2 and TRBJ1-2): EAGVAQSPRYKIIEKRQSVAFWCNPISGHATLYWYQQILGQGPKLLIQFQNNGVVDDSQLPKDRFSAERLKGVDSTLKIQPAKLEDSAVYLCASSSVLWTKTNYGYTFGSGTRLTVV.

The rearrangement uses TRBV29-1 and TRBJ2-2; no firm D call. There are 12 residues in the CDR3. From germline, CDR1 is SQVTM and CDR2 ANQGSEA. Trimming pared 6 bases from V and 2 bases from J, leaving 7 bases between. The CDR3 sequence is CSVRFNTGELFF. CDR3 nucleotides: TGCAGCGTCAGGTTTAACACCGGGGAGCTGTTTTTT.

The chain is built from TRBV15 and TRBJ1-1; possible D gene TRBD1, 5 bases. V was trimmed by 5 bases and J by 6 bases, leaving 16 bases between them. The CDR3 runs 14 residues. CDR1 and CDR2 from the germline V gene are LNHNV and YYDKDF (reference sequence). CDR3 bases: TGTGCCACCAGCTCCGGGGGGGTCCGGGCTGAAGCTTTCTTT. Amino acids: CATSSGGVRAEAFF.

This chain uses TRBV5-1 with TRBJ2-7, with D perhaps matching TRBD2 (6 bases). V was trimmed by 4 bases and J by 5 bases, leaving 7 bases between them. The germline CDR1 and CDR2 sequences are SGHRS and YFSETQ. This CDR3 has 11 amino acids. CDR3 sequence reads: CASSPGDEQYF. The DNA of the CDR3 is TGCGCCAGCAGCCCGGGGGACGAGCAGTACTTC.

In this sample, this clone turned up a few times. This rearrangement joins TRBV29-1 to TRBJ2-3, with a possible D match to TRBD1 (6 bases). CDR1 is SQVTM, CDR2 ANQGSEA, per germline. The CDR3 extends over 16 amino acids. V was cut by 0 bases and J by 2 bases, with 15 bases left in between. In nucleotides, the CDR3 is TGCAGCGTTGAAGATCGGGACACCTCACCCACAGATACGCAGTATTTT. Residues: CSVEDRDTSPTDTQYF.

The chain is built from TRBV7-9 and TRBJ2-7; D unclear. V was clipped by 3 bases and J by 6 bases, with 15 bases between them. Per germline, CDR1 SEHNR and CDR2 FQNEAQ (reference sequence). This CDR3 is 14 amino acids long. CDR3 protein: CASSLGRGNREQYF. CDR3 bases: TGTGCCAGCAGCTTGGGCAGAGGAAATCGCGAGCAGTACTTC.

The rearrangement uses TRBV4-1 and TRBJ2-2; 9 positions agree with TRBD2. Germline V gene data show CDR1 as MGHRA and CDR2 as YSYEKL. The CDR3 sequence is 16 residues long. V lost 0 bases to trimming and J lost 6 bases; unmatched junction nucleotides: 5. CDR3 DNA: TGCGCCAGCAGCCAAGATTCGACTAGCGGCCCCGGGGAGCTGTTTTTT. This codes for CASSQDSTSGPGELFF.

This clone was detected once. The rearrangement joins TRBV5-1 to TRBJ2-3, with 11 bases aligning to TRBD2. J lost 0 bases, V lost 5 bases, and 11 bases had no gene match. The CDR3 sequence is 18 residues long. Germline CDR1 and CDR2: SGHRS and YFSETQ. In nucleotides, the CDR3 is TGCGCCAGCAGACCAGATCCGGGACTAGCGGCTAGCACAGATACGCAGTATTTT. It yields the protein CASRPDPGLAASTDTQYF.

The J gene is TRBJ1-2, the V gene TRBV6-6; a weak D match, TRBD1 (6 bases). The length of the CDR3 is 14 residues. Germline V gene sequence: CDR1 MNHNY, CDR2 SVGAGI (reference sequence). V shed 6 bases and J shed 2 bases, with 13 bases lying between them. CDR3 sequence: CASRQRGANYGYTF. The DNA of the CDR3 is TGTGCCAGCAGACAAAGGGGGGCGAACTATGGCTACACCTTC.

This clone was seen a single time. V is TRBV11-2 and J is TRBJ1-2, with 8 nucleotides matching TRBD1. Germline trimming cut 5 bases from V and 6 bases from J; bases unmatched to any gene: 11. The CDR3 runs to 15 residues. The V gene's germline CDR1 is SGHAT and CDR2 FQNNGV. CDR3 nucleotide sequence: TGTGCCAGCAGCCTGCACCCGGACAGGGCCCATGGCTACACCTTC. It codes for CASSLHPDRAHGYTF.